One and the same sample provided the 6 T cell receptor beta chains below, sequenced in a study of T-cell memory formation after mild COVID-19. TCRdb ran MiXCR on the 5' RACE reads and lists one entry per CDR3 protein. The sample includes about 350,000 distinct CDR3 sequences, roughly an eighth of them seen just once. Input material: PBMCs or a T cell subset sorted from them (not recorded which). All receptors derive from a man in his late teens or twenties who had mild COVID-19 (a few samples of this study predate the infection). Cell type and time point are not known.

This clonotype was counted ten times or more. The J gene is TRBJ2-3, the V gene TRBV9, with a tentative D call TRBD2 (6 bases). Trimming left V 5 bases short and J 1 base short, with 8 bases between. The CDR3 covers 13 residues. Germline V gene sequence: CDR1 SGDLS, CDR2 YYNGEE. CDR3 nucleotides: TGTGCCAGCAGGGGGGAGGGCACAGATACGCAGTATTTT. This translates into CASRGEGTDTQYF.

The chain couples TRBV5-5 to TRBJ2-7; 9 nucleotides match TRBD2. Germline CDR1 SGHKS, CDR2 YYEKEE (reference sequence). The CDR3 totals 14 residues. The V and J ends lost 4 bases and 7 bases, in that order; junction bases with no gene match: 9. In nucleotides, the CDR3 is TGTGCCAGCAGCGCGCGAATAGCGGGGGAAGAGCAGTACGTC. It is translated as CASSARIAGEEQYV.

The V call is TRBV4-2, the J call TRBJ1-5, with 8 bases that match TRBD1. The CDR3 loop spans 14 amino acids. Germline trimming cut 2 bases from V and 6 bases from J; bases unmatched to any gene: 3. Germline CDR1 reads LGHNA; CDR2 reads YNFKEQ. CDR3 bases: TGTGCCAGCAGCCAACTGACAGGGGTTCAGCCCCAGCATTTT. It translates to CASSQLTGVQPQHF.

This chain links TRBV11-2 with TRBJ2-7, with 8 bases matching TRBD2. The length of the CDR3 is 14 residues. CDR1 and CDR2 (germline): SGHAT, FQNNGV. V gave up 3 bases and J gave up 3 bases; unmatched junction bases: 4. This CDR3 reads CASSFSAGGYEQYV. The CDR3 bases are TGTGCCAGCAGCTTTAGCGCGGGGGGCTACGAGCAGTACGTC.

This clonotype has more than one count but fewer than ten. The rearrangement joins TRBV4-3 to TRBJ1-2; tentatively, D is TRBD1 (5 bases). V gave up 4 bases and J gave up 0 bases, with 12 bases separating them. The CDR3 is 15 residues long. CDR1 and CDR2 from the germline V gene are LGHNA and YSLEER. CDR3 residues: CASSRGDGANYGYTF. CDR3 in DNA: TGCGCCAGCAGCCGGGGGGATGGAGCTAACTATGGCTACACCTTC.

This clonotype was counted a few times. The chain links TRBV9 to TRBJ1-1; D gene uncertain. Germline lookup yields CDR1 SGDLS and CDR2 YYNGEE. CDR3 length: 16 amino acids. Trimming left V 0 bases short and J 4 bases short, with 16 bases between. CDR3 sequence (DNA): TGTGCCAGCAGCGTAGTCTATCGCCGGTTTCGCACTGAAGCTTTCTTT. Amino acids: CASSVVYRRFRTEAFF.